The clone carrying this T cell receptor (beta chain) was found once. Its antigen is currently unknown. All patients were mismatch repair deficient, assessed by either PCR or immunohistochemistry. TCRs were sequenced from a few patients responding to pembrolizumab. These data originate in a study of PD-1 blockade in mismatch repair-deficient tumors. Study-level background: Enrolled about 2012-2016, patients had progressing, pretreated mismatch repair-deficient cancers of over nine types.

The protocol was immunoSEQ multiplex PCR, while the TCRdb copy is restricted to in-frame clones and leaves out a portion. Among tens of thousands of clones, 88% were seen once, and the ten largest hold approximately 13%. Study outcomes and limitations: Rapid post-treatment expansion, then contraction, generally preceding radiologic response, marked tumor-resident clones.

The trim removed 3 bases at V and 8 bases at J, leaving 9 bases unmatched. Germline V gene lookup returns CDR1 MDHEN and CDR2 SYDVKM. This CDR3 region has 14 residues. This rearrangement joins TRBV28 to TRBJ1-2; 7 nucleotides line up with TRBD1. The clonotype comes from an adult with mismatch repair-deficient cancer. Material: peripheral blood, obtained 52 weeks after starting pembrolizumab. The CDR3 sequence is CASSFPTGKGGYTF. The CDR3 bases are TGTGCCAGCAGTTTTCCGACAGGGAAGGGCGGCTACACCTTC.